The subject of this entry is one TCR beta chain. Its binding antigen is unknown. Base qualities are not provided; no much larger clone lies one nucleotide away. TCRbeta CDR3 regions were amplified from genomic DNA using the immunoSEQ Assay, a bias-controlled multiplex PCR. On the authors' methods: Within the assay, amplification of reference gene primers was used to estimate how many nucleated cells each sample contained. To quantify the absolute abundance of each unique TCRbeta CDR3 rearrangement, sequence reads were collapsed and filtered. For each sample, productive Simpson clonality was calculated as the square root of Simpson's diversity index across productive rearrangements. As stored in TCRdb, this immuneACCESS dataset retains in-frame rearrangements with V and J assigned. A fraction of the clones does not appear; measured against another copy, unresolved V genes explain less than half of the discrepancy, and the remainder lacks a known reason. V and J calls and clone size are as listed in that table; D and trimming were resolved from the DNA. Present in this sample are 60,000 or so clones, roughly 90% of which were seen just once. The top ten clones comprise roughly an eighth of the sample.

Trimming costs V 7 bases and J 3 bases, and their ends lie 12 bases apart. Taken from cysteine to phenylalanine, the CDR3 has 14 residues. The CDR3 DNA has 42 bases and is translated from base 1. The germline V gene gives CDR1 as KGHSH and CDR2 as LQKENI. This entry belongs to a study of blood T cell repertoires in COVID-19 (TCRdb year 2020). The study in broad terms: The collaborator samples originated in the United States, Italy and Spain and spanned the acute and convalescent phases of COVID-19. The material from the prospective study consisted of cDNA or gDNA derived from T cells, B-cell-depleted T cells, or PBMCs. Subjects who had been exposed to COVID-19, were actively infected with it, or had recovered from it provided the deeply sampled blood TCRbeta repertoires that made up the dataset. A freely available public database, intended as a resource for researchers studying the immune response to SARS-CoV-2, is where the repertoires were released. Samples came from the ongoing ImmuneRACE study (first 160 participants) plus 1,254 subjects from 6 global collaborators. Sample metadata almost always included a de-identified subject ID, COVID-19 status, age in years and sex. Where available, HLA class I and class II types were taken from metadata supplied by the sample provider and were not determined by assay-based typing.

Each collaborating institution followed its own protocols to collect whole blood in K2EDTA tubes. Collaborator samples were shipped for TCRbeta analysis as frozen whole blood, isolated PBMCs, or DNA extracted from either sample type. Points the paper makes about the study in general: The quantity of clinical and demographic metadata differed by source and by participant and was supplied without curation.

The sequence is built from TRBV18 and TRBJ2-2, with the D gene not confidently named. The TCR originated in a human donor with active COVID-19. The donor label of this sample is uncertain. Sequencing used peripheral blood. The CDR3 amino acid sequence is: CASCFSVDTGELFF. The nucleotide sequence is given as TGTGCCAGCTGTTTCAGTGTGGACACCGGGGAGCTGTTTTTT.